The 11 T cell receptor beta chains given below trace back to one sample, sequenced in a study of read filtering for tumor transcriptome and immune sequencing. This library used roughly 0.4 ug RNA and molecular barcoded adaptors spanning alpha/delta and beta/gamma chains. TCRdb redid the calling of the reads with MiXCR, one entry per CDR3 protein. Here the sample spans about 38,000 distinct CDR3 sequences, roughly 13% being singletons. Sequenced material: a population of CD138-negative cells sorted from bone marrow. These receptors originate from a donor at least 40 years old with multiple myeloma.

This clonotype occurred many times. The genes are TRBV29-1 and TRBJ1-1; no firm D call. The CDR3 is 12 amino acids. Deletions cut 4 bases from V and 7 bases from J, with 13 bases between. The germline CDR1 and CDR2 sequences are SQVTM and ANQGSEA. The CDR3 reads CSVASNMGEAFF. For the CDR3, the DNA is TGCAGCGTTGCCTCGAATATGGGTGAAGCTTTCTTT.

The table lists this clonotype with many counts. CDR3: CASRAGAYEQYF. In DNA form, the CDR3 reads TGTGCCAGCAGAGCAGGGGCATACGAGCAGTACTTC. The gene calls are TRBV28 and TRBJ2-7, with TRBD1 as a possible D gene (6 bases). Per the germline V gene, CDR1 is MDHEN and CDR2 is SYDVKM. Between the trimmed V and J ends, which lost 6 bases and 4 bases, there was a span of 10 bases. The CDR3 is 12 residues long.

This clonotype was seen ten or more times. The chain is built from TRBV7-9 and TRBJ2-7; unclear D gene. This CDR3 has 11 amino acids. Per the germline V gene, CDR1 is SEHNR and CDR2 is FQNEAQ (reference sequence). Trimming took off 6 bases at V and 3 bases at J, with 6 bases between the two ends. CDR3 nucleotide sequence: TGTGCCAGCAGTCTTAACTACGAGCAGTACTTC. Translating gives CASSLNYEQYF.

A note on this clonotype: This may arise from a read error, as a much more abundant clone is one base away. This is likely a read error, given that the CDR3 carries no conserved phenylalanine or tryptophan at its end. The chain couples TRBV6-6 to TRBJ2-1, with a weak D call TRBD2 (5 bases). The CDR3 runs 16 residues. Germline V gene sequence: CDR1 MNHNY, CDR2 SVGAGI (reference sequence). V was trimmed by 2 bases and J by 4 bases, leaving 15 bases between them. CDR3: CASSYAIERSYNEQFL. CDR3 nucleotide sequence: TGTGCCAGCAGTTACGCCATCGAGCGGTCTTACAATGAGCAGTTCCTC.

The chain is built from TRBV4-2 and TRBJ2-1, with 7 bases aligning to TRBD2. The CDR3 contains 17 residues. Per germline, CDR1 LGHNA and CDR2 YNFKEQ. The junction had 14 bases not matched to a gene; V was cut back by 2 bases and J by 7 bases. The CDR3 nucleotides read TGTGCCAGCAGCCAAAGGGCGACCAGCGGGATGGTGAATGAGCAGTTCTTC. Its translation is CASSQRATSGMVNEQFF.

This clonotype appeared many times. The CDR3 DNA sequence: TGTGCCAGCAGTTTATCGGCAGGTTGGGCCCAGCATTTT. It translates to CASSLSAGWAQHF. The V and J genes are TRBV28 and TRBJ1-5; no clear D. Germline CDR1 is MDHEN and CDR2 is SYDVKM. This CDR3 spans 13 amino acids. Trimming cost V 1 base and J 11 bases, with 12 bases left between them.

V and J are TRBV14 and TRBJ2-1, with 8 bases fitting TRBD2. The V gene's germline CDR1 is SGHDN and CDR2 FVKESK. V gave up 1 base and J gave up 4 bases; unmatched junction bases: 9. CDR3 size: 17 residues. DNA of the CDR3: TGTGCCAGCAGCCAAGCTCTGGCGGGAGGAGATTACAATGAGCAGTTCTTC. This gives the protein CASSQALAGGDYNEQFF.

A note on this clonotype: A clone one base away is much larger, so this may be a read error. This rearrangement joins TRBV4-1 to TRBJ2-5; 8 bases match TRBD2. Per germline, CDR1 MGHRA and CDR2 YSYEKL. The CDR3 sequence is 15 residues long. In DNA, the CDR3 is TGCGCCAGCGGCCAAGACGAGCGGGAGTGGGAGACCCAGTACTTC. It encodes CASGQDEREWETQYF.

The chain is built from TRBV5-5 and TRBJ2-7, with a weak D call TRBD1 (5 bases). The CDR3 is made up of 14 amino acids. CDR1 SGHKS and CDR2 YYEKEE come from the germline V gene (reference sequence). V lost 4 bases, J lost 2 bases, and 13 bases lay in between. The CDR3 nucleotides read TGTGCCAGCAGCCCCCGGCAGGGTGCCTACGAGCAGTACTTC. Its protein is CASSPRQGAYEQYF.

About this clonotype itself: At one of its ends the junction is not consistent with the germline gene, which may arise from a read error. The chain recombines TRBV5-1 with TRBJ2-7, with 8 bases identical to TRBD1. Germline CDR1 and CDR2: SGHRS and YFSETQ. The CDR3 consists of 14 residues. The CDR3 DNA follows: TGCGCCAGCAACCCCGGGGACAGGTTGCACGAGCAGCACTTC. Protein: CASNPGDRLHEQHF.

This chain connects TRBV29-1 to TRBJ1-1; D possibly corresponds to TRBD1 (5 bases). Trimming pared 7 bases from V and 1 base from J, leaving 7 bases between. There are 11 residues in the CDR3. Germline V gene lookup returns CDR1 SQVTM and CDR2 ANQGSEA. The CDR3 nucleotides read TGCAGCGCCGGACAGAACACTGAAGCTTTCTTT. It specifies CSAGQNTEAFF.